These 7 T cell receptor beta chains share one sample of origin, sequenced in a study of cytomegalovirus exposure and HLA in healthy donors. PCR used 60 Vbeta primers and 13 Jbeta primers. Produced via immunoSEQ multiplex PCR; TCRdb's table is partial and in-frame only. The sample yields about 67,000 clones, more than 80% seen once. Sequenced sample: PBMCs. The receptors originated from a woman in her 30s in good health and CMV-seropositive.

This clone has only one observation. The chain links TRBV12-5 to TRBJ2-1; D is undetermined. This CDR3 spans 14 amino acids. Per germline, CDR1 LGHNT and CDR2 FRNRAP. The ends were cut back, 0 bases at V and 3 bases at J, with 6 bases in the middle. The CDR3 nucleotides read TGTGCTAGTGGTTTGGTCCCCCTCTACAATGAGCAGTTCTTC. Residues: CASGLVPLYNEQFF.

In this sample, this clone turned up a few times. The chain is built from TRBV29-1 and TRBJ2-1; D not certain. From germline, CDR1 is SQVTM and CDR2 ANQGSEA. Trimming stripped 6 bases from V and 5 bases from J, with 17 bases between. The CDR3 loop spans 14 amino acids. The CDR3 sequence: CSVVQADPHNEQFF. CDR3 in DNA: TGCAGCGTCGTTCAGGCCGACCCCCACAATGAGCAGTTCTTC.

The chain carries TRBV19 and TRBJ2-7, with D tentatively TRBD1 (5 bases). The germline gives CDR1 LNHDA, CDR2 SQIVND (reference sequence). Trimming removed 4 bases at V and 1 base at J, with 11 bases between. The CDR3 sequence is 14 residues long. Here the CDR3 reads CASSSAGWSYEQYF. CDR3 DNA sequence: TGTGCCAGTAGTAGTGCAGGGTGGTCCTACGAGCAGTACTTC.

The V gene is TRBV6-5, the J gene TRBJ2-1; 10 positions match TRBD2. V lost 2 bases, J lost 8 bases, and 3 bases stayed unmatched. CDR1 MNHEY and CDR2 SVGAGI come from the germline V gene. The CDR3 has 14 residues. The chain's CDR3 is CASSYRLAGDEQFF. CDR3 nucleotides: TGTGCCAGCAGTTACCGGCTAGCGGGGGATGAGCAGTTCTTC.

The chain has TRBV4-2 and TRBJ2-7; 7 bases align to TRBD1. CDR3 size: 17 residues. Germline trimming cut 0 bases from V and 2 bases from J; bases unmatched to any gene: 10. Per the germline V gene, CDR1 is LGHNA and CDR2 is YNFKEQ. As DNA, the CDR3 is TGTGCCAGCAGCCAAGATTCATGGAAGGGGGCTCCCTACGAGCAGTACTTC. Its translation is CASSQDSWKGAPYEQYF.

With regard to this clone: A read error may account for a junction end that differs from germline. CDR3 sequence: CSWSVLPGNEQFF. CDR3 in DNA: TGTTCCTGGAGTGTACTTCCGGGGAATGAGCAGTTCTTC. The rearrangement joins TRBV30 to TRBJ2-1, with D tentatively TRBD2 (5 bases). Germline V gene sequence: CDR1 GTSNPN, CDR2 SVGIG (reference sequence). This CDR3 is 13 amino acids long.

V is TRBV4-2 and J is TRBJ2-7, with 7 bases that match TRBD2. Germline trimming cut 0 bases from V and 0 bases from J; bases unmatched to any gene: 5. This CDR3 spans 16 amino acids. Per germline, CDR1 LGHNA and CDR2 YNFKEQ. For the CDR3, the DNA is TGTGCCAGCAGCCAAGACGTCGGCGGGAGCTCCTACGAGCAGTACTTC. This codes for CASSQDVGGSSYEQYF.